These 4 T cell receptor beta chains were sequenced from one sample in a study of cytomegalovirus exposure and HLA in healthy donors. Primers included in the PCR were 60 Vbeta and 13 Jbeta primers. The table came from immunoSEQ multiplex PCR; TCRdb's copy has only in-frame clones and leaves some out. Here the sample spans 150,000 to 200,000 clones, roughly 88% being singletons. The sample consisted of PBMCs. The receptor source for this set is a man younger than 30 in good health and CMV-seropositive.

This clone has a single count. The chain links TRBV28 to TRBJ1-4; 7 nucleotides match TRBD1. The CDR3 length is 16 residues. V was clipped by 2 bases and J by 0 bases; unmatched bases: 3. Germline V lookup: CDR1 MDHEN, CDR2 SYDVKM. CDR3 bases: TGTGCCAGCAGTTTACAGGGGGAATCAACTAATGAAAAACTGTTTTTT. Its protein product is CASSLQGESTNEKLFF.

The CDR3 nucleotides read TGTGCCAGCTCACCGAACCTTTCCTTACGGCAGGTCTATGGCTACACCTTC. It is translated as CASSPNLSLRQVYGYTF. The J gene is TRBJ1-2, the V gene TRBV18; D is undetermined. The CDR3 contains 17 residues. V lost 3 bases, J lost 4 bases, and 21 bases lay in between. The germline V gene has CDR1 KGHSH and CDR2 LQKENI.

J is TRBJ2-5 and V is TRBV7-9; 8 nucleotides align to TRBD1. Losses at the gene ends were 4 bases for V and 2 bases for J; bases not matched to a gene: 6. CDR3 size: 15 residues. Germline V gives CDR1 SEHNR, CDR2 FQNEAQ (reference sequence). This CDR3 reads CASSWGTGEQETQYF. CDR3 sequence (DNA): TGTGCCAGCAGCTGGGGGACAGGAGAACAAGAGACCCAGTACTTC.

This chain uses TRBV5-1 with TRBJ1-2; TRBD1 matches 8 bases. Germline CDR1 is SGHRS and CDR2 is YFSETQ. The CDR3 runs 13 residues. Trimming cost V 4 bases and J 8 bases; bases outside gene matches: 7. Here the CDR3 DNA reads TGCGCCAGCAGCGAAGGACAGGGAGGCGGCTACACCTTC. It is translated as CASSEGQGGGYTF.